The 9 T cell receptor beta chains reported below all come from one sample, sequenced in a study of beta chain features in type 1 diabetes. What was sequenced were expressed TCRB transcripts, since all of the isolated RNA had been reverse transcribed. The data were produced by immunoSEQ multiplex PCR, yet TCRdb's version contains in-frame clones alone and is incomplete. In the table there are 300,000 to 350,000 clones, 14% of which are singletons. Input material: central memory CD4+ T cells from blood. Receptor source: a man younger than 40 in good health.

This clone showed up just a few times. The rearrangement uses TRBV4-1 and TRBJ2-7; D may be TRBD1 or TRBD2 (5 bases each). This CDR3 spans 18 amino acids. V lost 1 base, J lost 7 bases, and 26 bases lay in between. Germline V gives CDR1 MGHRA, CDR2 YSYEKL. This CDR3 reads CASSQAPFSGPKWGEQYV. For the CDR3, the DNA is TGCGCCAGCAGCCAAGCCCCTTTTTCCGGACCTAAGTGGGGGGAGCAGTACGTC.

The count of this clone is one. Given a far larger clone just one base away, this is likely a sequencing read error. This rearrangement joins TRBV4-2 to TRBJ2-5; 10 bases are a match to TRBD2. With 0 bases clipped from V and 3 bases from J, the junction kept 10 bases outside the gene matches. The length of the CDR3 is 18 residues. CDR1 is LGHNA, CDR2 YNFKEQ, per germline. CDR3 in amino acids: CASSQESSSGGPKETQYF. Written as DNA, the CDR3 is TGTGCCAGCAGCCAAGAGTCGTCTAGCGGGGGACCAAAAGAGACCCAGTACTTC.

This clone was counted only a few times. The chain couples TRBV7-9 to TRBJ2-1, with 9 bases that match TRBD2. There are 15 residues in the CDR3. Germline V lookup: CDR1 SEHNR, CDR2 FQNEAQ (reference sequence). V lost 6 bases to trimming and J lost 9 bases; unmatched junction nucleotides: 12. CDR3 nucleotides: TGTGCCAGCAGTCGATCGGCGGGAGGGCCTCTTGAGCAGTTCTTC. Translated: CASSRSAGGPLEQFF.

This clone was observed a few times. V usage is TRBV5-1 and J usage is TRBJ2-7, with D possibly being TRBD1 or TRBD2 (5 bases each). There are 14 residues in the CDR3. CDR1 is SGHRS and CDR2 is YFSETQ in the germline V gene. Between the trimmed V and J ends, which lost 2 bases and 7 bases, there was a span of 16 bases. The CDR3 region is CASSFKVRGQEQYF. In nucleotides, the CDR3 is TGCGCCAGCAGCTTTAAAGTGAGGGGCCAAGAGCAGTACTTC.

This clone was detected a few times. The rearrangement uses TRBV4-1 and TRBJ2-5; D unclear. CDR3 length: 12 residues. CDR1 and CDR2 (germline): MGHRA, YSYEKL. V was clipped by 0 bases and J by 7 bases, with 6 bases between them. CDR3 in amino acids: CASSQDVGTQYF. CDR3 nucleotides: TGCGCCAGCAGCCAAGATGTTGGGACCCAGTACTTC.

This chain uses TRBV11-3 with TRBJ2-1; TRBD1 is a possible D gene (5 bases). The CDR3 contains 17 residues. Between the trimmed V and J ends, which lost 2 bases and 4 bases, there was a span of 18 bases. Germline CDR1 SGHNT, CDR2 YENEEA. CDR3 amino acids: CASSLHRKQGWYNEQFF. In DNA form, the CDR3 reads TGTGCCAGCAGCTTACATCGTAAGCAGGGATGGTACAATGAGCAGTTCTTC.

This clone appeared a few times. The chain joins TRBV11-2 to TRBJ2-7, with D uncertain. The CDR3 contains 14 residues. V was pared by 3 bases and J by 0 bases, with 9 bases between. The germline CDR1 and CDR2 sequences are SGHAT and FQNNGV. This CDR3 reads CASSLSVTSYEQYF. DNA for the CDR3: TGTGCCAGCAGCTTGTCAGTGACCTCCTACGAGCAGTACTTC.

This clone has a handful of counts. This chain links TRBV11-3 with TRBJ2-4; 7 positions match TRBD2. This CDR3 has 15 residues. In germline, CDR1 is SGHNT, CDR2 YENEEA. After removal of 1 base from V and 4 bases from J, the junction contained 4 bases not matched to a gene. The CDR3 here is CASSLAVAGKNIQYF. As DNA, the CDR3 is TGTGCCAGCAGCTTAGCGGTAGCGGGTAAAAACATTCAGTACTTC.

The rearrangement joins TRBV7-9 to TRBJ1-5, with 7 bases identical to TRBD1. This CDR3 comprises 13 residues. The junction had 4 bases not matched to a gene; V was cut back by 1 base and J by 10 bases. CDR1 and CDR2 from the germline V gene are SEHNR and FQNEAQ (reference sequence). The CDR3 reads CASSLGQGNPQHF. CDR3 sequence (DNA): TGTGCCAGCAGCTTAGGACAGGGTAATCCCCAGCATTTT.